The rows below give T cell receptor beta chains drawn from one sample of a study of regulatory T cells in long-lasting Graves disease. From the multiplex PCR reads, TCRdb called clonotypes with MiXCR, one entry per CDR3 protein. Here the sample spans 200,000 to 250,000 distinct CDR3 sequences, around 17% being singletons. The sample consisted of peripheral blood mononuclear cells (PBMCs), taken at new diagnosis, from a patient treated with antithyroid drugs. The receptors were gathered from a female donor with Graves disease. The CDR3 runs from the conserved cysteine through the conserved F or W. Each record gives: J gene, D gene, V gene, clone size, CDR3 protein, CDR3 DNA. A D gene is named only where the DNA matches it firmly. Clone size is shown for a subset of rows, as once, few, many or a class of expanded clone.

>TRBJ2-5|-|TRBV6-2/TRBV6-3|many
CASSGRTGWKTQYF
TGTGCCAGCAGTGGGAGGACAGGTTGGAAGACCCAGTACTTC
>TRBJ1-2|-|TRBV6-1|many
CAGLRWGDPNYGYTF
TGTGCCGGTTTAAGGTGGGGGGACCCCAACTATGGCTACACCTTC
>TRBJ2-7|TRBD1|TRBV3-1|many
CASSNRGLGYEQYF
TGTGCCAGCAGCAACAGGGGTTTGGGCTACGAGCAGTACTTC
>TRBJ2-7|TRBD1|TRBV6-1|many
CASSEAGTGDYEQYF
TGTGCCAGCAGTGAAGCCGGGACAGGGGACTACGAGCAGTACTTC
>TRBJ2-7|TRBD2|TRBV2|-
CASSLGRSDEQYF
TGTGCCAGCAGCCTCGGGAGGTCGGACGAGCAGTACTTC
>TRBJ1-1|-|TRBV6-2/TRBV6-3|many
CASSYSTPETEAFF
TGTGCCAGCAGTTACTCTACTCCTGAGACTGAAGCTTTCTTT
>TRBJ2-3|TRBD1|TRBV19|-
CASAADRETDTQYF
TGTGCCAGTGCCGCCGACAGGGAAACCGATACGCAGTATTTT
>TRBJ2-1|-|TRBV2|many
CASNLDRINEQFF
TGTGCCAGCAATCTGGACCGCATCAATGAGCAGTTCTTC
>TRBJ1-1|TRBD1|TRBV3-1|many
CASRGQVEAFF
TGTGCCAGCAGGGGACAGGTTGAAGCTTTCTTT
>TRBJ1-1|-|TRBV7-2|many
CASSLSNTNTEAFF
TGTGCCAGCAGCCTAAGTAACACTAACACTGAAGCTTTCTTT
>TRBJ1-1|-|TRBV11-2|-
CASSPSGNTEAFF
TGTGCCAGCAGCCCCTCAGGGAACACTGAAGCTTTCTTT
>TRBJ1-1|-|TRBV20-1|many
CSARGRREATEAFF
TGCAGTGCTAGAGGAAGAAGGGAGGCCACTGAAGCTTTCTTT
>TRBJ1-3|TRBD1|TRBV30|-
CAWQGDSGNTLYF
TGTGCCTGGCAGGGGGACTCTGGAAACACCTTATATTTT
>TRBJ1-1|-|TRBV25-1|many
CASSGYKNTEAFF
TGTGCCAGCAGTGGTTATAAGAACACTGAAGCTTTCTTT
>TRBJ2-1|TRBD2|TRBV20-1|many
CSAGSGSNVGNEQFF
TGCAGTGCTGGGAGCGGGAGTAATGTCGGGAATGAGCAGTTCTTC
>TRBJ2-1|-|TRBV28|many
CASSSMTGYNEQFF
TGTGCCAGCAGTTCAATGACAGGATACAATGAGCAGTTCTTC
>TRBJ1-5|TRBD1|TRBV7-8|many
CASSPSADRAQPQHF
TGTGCCAGCAGCCCATCCGCCGACAGGGCCCAGCCCCAGCATTTT
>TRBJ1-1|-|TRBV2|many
CASSDVLNTEAFF
TGTGCCAGCAGTGACGTTTTGAACACTGAAGCTTTCTTT
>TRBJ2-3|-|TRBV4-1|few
CASNLQSVDTQYF
TGCGCCAGCAACCTCCAATCAGTAGATACGCAGTATTTT
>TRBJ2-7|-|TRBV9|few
CASSVGTSYWEQYF
TGTGCCAGCAGCGTAGGAACTAGCTACTGGGAGCAGTACTTC
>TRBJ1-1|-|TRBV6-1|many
CASSHGHTEAFF
TGTGCCAGCAGCCACGGGCACACTGAAGCTTTCTTT
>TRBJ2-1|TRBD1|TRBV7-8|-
CASSLVRGQGYEQFF
TGTGCCAGCAGCTTAGTCAGGGGGCAAGGCTATGAGCAGTTCTTC
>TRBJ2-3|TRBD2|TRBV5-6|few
CASSRSGRERTDTQYF
TGTGCCAGCAGCCGTAGCGGGAGGGAACGCACAGATACGCAGTATTTT
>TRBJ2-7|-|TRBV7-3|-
CASRPSRTDNEQYF
TGTGCCAGCAGGCCCTCGCGGACAGATAACGAGCAGTACTTC
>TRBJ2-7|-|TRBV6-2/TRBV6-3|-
CASSYGTHYEQYF
TGTGCCAGCAGTTACGGGACACACTACGAGCAGTACTTC
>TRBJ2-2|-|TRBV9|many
CASSVYLGELFF
TGTGCCAGCAGCGTATATCTCGGGGAGCTGTTTTTT
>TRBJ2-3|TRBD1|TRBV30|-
CACAPRGLGDTQYF
TGTGCCTGTGCCCCAAGGGGGCTAGGGGATACGCAGTATTTT
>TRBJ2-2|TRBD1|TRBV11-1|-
CASSLVGQGASPGELFF
TGTGCCAGCAGCTTGGTTGGACAGGGGGCGTCTCCCGGGGAGCTGTTTTTT